This is a list of T cell receptor beta chains from one sample in a study of blood T cell repertoires in COVID-19. Generated by immunoSEQ multiplex PCR, the TCRdb table keeps only in-frame clones and is missing some. This sample carries tens of thousands of clones, 85% to 95% of them seen once, and the ten largest clones take roughly 6.6%. The sequenced sample consisted of peripheral blood. The receptor source for this set is an older woman with active COVID-19. Each CDR3 is given with its conserved first and last residue. A D gene is named only where the DNA matches it firmly. A clone size is listed for some rows: how often the clone was seen (once, few, many), or a class if it is expanded.

v_gene: TRBV29-1; d_gene: NA; j_gene: TRBJ1-1; abundance: NA; CDR3aa: CSVEKQMNTEAFF; CDR3nt: TGCAGCGTTGAAAAACAAATGAACACTGAAGCTTTCTTT
v_gene: TRBV9; d_gene: TRBD1; j_gene: TRBJ2-1; abundance: NA; CDR3aa: CASSGGQAAYNEQFF; CDR3nt: TGTGCCAGCAGCGGGGGACAGGCGGCCTACAATGAGCAGTTCTTC
v_gene: TRBV4-1; d_gene: TRBD2; j_gene: TRBJ2-7; abundance: NA; CDR3aa: CASSPLRTSGTYEQYF; CDR3nt: TGCGCCAGCAGCCCATTGAGGACTAGCGGGACCTACGAGCAGTACTTC
v_gene: TRBV4-3; d_gene: TRBD1; j_gene: TRBJ1-4; abundance: NA; CDR3aa: CASSQTGGNEKLFF; CDR3nt: TGCGCCAGCAGCCAGACAGGGGGCAATGAAAAACTGTTTTTT
v_gene: TRBV19; d_gene: TRBD1; j_gene: TRBJ2-5; abundance: NA; CDR3aa: CASSPTGRQGARDEETQYF; CDR3nt: TGTGCCAGTAGTCCAACGGGGAGGCAGGGGGCGCGTGATGAAGAGACCCAGTACTTC
v_gene: TRBV7-2; d_gene: TRBD1; j_gene: TRBJ1-1; abundance: NA; CDR3aa: CASSPYGGRQGTEAFF; CDR3nt: TGTGCCAGCAGCCCTTATGGGGGACGACAGGGGACTGAAGCTTTCTTT
v_gene: TRBV6-5; d_gene: TRBD1; j_gene: TRBJ1-2; abundance: NA; CDR3aa: CASILDRGDTYGYTF; CDR3nt: TGTGCCAGCATTCTCGACAGGGGGGATACCTATGGCTACACCTTC
v_gene: TRBV6-2/TRBV6-3; d_gene: NA; j_gene: TRBJ2-2; abundance: NA; CDR3aa: CASSPTRSGPGELFF; CDR3nt: TGTGCCAGCAGCCCCACCCGATCAGGTCCCGGGGAGCTGTTTTTT
v_gene: TRBV7-9; d_gene: NA; j_gene: TRBJ1-2; abundance: NA; CDR3aa: CASSLEAGFSGYTF; CDR3nt: TGTGCCAGCAGCTTAGAGGCAGGGTTCAGTGGCTACACCTTC
v_gene: TRBV6-5; d_gene: TRBD1; j_gene: TRBJ1-2; abundance: NA; CDR3aa: CASSYWRTGTDGYTF; CDR3nt: TGTGCCAGCAGTTACTGGAGGACCGGGACAGACGGCTACACCTTC
v_gene: TRBV11-2; d_gene: TRBD2; j_gene: TRBJ2-7; abundance: NA; CDR3aa: CASSRGGRAAYEQYF; CDR3nt: TGTGCCAGCAGCCGGGGGGGGCGGGCGGCCTACGAGCAGTACTTC
v_gene: TRBV6-5; d_gene: TRBD1; j_gene: TRBJ2-7; abundance: NA; CDR3aa: CASRLGTGSLEQYF; CDR3nt: TGTGCCAGCAGGCTCGGGACAGGGTCCCTCGAGCAGTACTTC
v_gene: TRBV27; d_gene: NA; j_gene: TRBJ2-1; abundance: NA; CDR3aa: CASTSTGYNEQFF; CDR3nt: TGTGCCAGCACCTCCACAGGGTACAATGAGCAGTTCTTC
v_gene: TRBV7-9; d_gene: TRBD1; j_gene: TRBJ1-5; abundance: NA; CDR3aa: CASSMTGGNQPQHF; CDR3nt: TGTGCCAGCAGCATGACAGGGGGTAATCAGCCCCAGCATTTT
v_gene: TRBV6-6; d_gene: NA; j_gene: TRBJ1-1; abundance: NA; CDR3aa: CASSIKGGIAFF; CDR3nt: TGTGCCAGTTCAATTAAGGGGGGGATAGCTTTCTTT
v_gene: TRBV12-3/TRBV12-4; d_gene: NA; j_gene: TRBJ1-3; abundance: NA; CDR3aa: CASRTDSGNTIYF; CDR3nt: TGTGCCAGCAGGACAGACTCTGGAAACACCATATATTTT
v_gene: TRBV15; d_gene: NA; j_gene: TRBJ1-3; abundance: NA; CDR3aa: CATSRARPGPSSGNTIYF; CDR3nt: TGTGCCACCAGCAGAGCGCGTCCAGGGCCAAGCTCTGGAAACACCATATATTTT
v_gene: TRBV27; d_gene: NA; j_gene: TRBJ2-7; abundance: NA; CDR3aa: CASRSAGLNEQYF; CDR3nt: TGTGCCAGTCGGTCAGCAGGGCTAAACGAGCAGTACTTC
v_gene: TRBV18; d_gene: TRBD1; j_gene: TRBJ1-2; abundance: NA; CDR3aa: CASSGTANYGYTF; CDR3nt: TGTGCCAGCTCCGGGACAGCTAACTATGGCTACACCTTC
v_gene: TRBV11-2; d_gene: NA; j_gene: TRBJ1-5; abundance: NA; CDR3aa: CASSLGLSNQPQHF; CDR3nt: TGTGCCAGCAGCTTAGGTCTGAGCAATCAGCCCCAGCATTTT
v_gene: TRBV6-5; d_gene: TRBD2; j_gene: TRBJ2-1; abundance: NA; CDR3aa: CASSYSLAGGTGEQFF; CDR3nt: TGTGCCAGCAGTTACAGTCTAGCGGGAGGCACGGGTGAGCAGTTCTTC
v_gene: TRBV10-3; d_gene: NA; j_gene: TRBJ1-1; abundance: NA; CDR3aa: CAISESFGRAGVMNTEAFF; CDR3nt: TGTGCCATCAGTGAGTCGTTCGGGAGGGCGGGAGTTATGAACACTGAAGCTTTCTTT
v_gene: TRBV10-2; d_gene: NA; j_gene: TRBJ1-1; abundance: NA; CDR3aa: CASTGREWYTEAFF; CDR3nt: TGCGCCAGCACCGGCCGGGAGTGGTACACTGAAGCTTTCTTT
v_gene: TRBV3-1/TRBV3-2; d_gene: NA; j_gene: TRBJ2-7; abundance: NA; CDR3aa: CASSQDGDRETFGREQYF; CDR3nt: TGTGCCAGCAGCCAAGATGGGGATAGGGAGACTTTTGGAAGGGAGCAGTACTTC
v_gene: TRBV6-5; d_gene: TRBD1; j_gene: TRBJ2-3; abundance: NA; CDR3aa: CASSYGLGTAPDTQYF; CDR3nt: TGTGCCAGCAGTTACGGGCTCGGGACAGCTCCAGATACGCAGTATTTT
v_gene: TRBV2; d_gene: NA; j_gene: TRBJ1-3; abundance: NA; CDR3aa: CASSGQGKNTIYF; CDR3nt: TGTGCCAGCAGCGGGCAGGGGAAAAACACCATATATTTT
v_gene: TRBV29-1; d_gene: TRBD1; j_gene: TRBJ2-1; abundance: NA; CDR3aa: CSASGQGNYEQFF; CDR3nt: TGCAGCGCTTCGGGACAGGGGAACTATGAGCAGTTCTTC
v_gene: TRBV29-1; d_gene: NA; j_gene: TRBJ2-7; abundance: NA; CDR3aa: CSVATGEQYF; CDR3nt: TGCAGCGTTGCAACAGGGGAGCAGTACTTC
v_gene: TRBV9; d_gene: NA; j_gene: TRBJ2-2; abundance: few; CDR3aa: CASTRRSGGWGTGELFF; CDR3nt: TGTGCCAGCACCCGTAGATCGGGGGGCTGGGGCACCGGGGAGCTGTTTTTT
v_gene: TRBV6-5; d_gene: TRBD2; j_gene: TRBJ2-1; abundance: NA; CDR3aa: CASSKTSGEQFF; CDR3nt: TGTGCCAGCAGTAAGACTAGCGGTGAGCAGTTCTTC
v_gene: TRBV9; d_gene: NA; j_gene: TRBJ1-2; abundance: NA; CDR3aa: CASSVAQGREGGYTF; CDR3nt: TGTGCCAGCAGCGTAGCTCAAGGCAGGGAAGGAGGCTACACCTTC
v_gene: TRBV18; d_gene: NA; j_gene: TRBJ1-1; abundance: NA; CDR3aa: CASSPATGNTEAFF; CDR3nt: TGTGCCAGCTCACCAGCGACGGGGAACACTGAAGCTTTCTTT
v_gene: TRBV27; d_gene: TRBD2; j_gene: TRBJ2-1; abundance: NA; CDR3aa: CASSLGAGVEQFF; CDR3nt: TGTGCCAGCAGTTTAGGGGCGGGAGTGGAGCAGTTCTTC